This T cell receptor (beta chain) was captured in a study of shared T cell receptors in the human thymus (dated by TCRdb to 2020 to 2022). At the level of the whole study: The study examined how self-reactive, shared T-cell receptor alpha chains are generated in the human thymus.

V trim: 4 bases; J trim: 6 bases; unmatched bases: 4. The CDR3 measures 14 amino acids from cysteine to phenylalanine. CDR3 DNA is the only sequence kept; it has 42 bases, read in frame from the first base. Taken from the germline V gene, the CDR1 and CDR2 loops are SGHNT and YENEEA. In the case of this clone: Its antigen is currently not known. Base qualities are not at hand, and no much larger clone is one base apart.

The library was made by the immunoSEQ multiplex PCR assay. TCRdb stores this immuneACCESS table with in-frame sequences only. Part of the clones is absent; in the studies checked, under half of the shortfall reflects unresolved V genes, and no reason is known for the rest. The sample table holds hundreds of thousands of clones, of which approximately 80% were seen once. Of the sample, about 0.012% falls within the top ten clones. This sample was shared with a second study, whose subject was human thymus T cells. That second publication adds: Donors were immunologically healthy infants undergoing open corrective cardiac surgery for congenital heart defects in Finland. The thymus tissue came from surgical resects taken out during corrective cardiac surgery. Biased V and J gene segment usage appeared to be present in both thymic and peripheral blood repertoires. Highly overlapping thymic TCR repertoires among unrelated individuals were reported in the related research. The study used roughly 8 infant thymus samples plus four related peripheral blood samples to characterize TCR alpha and beta repertoires. Donor ages ranging from roughly 6 to 244 days were recorded, and more than 5 male and two female infants were included in the cohort. Thymocytes were mechanically released from the tissue and were stored as pellets of 10-30 million cells at -70 degrees C. Genomic DNA was extracted from frozen cell pellets with a QIAsymphony instrument. Using the immunoSEQ multiplex PCR assay, the TCRB and TCRAD loci were amplified from a standardized quantity of quality-controlled genomic DNA. Amplicons spanned the V(D)J region at a length sufficient to cover the CDR3 and identify V and J genes. Amplicon sequencing was performed on an Illumina platform through the commercial immunoSEQ service. Corrections for primer bias and sequencing errors followed previously described methods, while TCRAD and TCRB definitions were based on the IMGT database. immunoSEQ Analyzer 3.0 and VDJTools were used for repertoire analysis, which covered basic statistics, V/J segment usage, diversity estimates, rarefaction and pairwise overlap. Diversity was estimated using the Chao1, ChaoE, Efron-Thisted, Shannon and inverse Simpson indices, and was also estimated on datasets down-sampled to the size of the smallest sample. For repertoire overlap, CDR3 nucleotide sequence, V gene and J gene had to match strictly, and clustering was done by Jaccard-based multidimensional scaling. Thymus samples yielded on average around 810,000 unique TCRB clonotypes, compared with around 91,000 from blood samples.

The source material was thymocytes. Recombination joined TRBV11-3 with TRBJ2-1, with TRBD1 identical over 9 junction bases. This receptor was taken from a boy under two years old with a congenital heart defect. Donor details come from another sample of the same person, matched by shared clones. The CDR3 region reads CASSSETGGNEQFF. In nucleotide form, the sequence is TGTGCCAGCAGCTCGGAGACAGGGGGCAATGAGCAGTTCTTC.